The 3 T cell receptor beta chains below come from one sample, sequenced in a study of blood T cell repertoires in COVID-19. Repertoires were generated with immunoSEQ multiplex PCR, while TCRdb's copy carries only in-frame clones and drops some. The data hold about 480,000 clones, with about 90% observed a single time. The source material was PBMCs or T cells enriched from blood (not recorded which). The origin of the receptors is a woman younger than 30 with acute COVID-19.

This chain links TRBV9 with TRBJ2-1; 11 bases are shared with TRBD2. This CDR3 is 15 amino acids long. Germline V lookup: CDR1 SGDLS, CDR2 YYNGEE. The trim removed 4 bases at V and 4 bases at J, leaving 4 bases unmatched. CDR3 amino acids: CASSFSGGVYNEQFF. CDR3 DNA: TGTGCCAGCAGCTTTAGCGGGGGGGTTTACAATGAGCAGTTCTTC. The full variable domain, with the rest looked up from reference TRBV9 and TRBJ2-1, is DSGVTQTPKHLITATGQRVTLRCSPRSGDLSVYWYQQSLDQGLQFLIQYYNGEERAKGNILERFSAQQFPDLHSELNLSSLELGDSALYFCASSFSGGVYNEQFFGPGTRLTVL.

This clone was picked up one time. This chain connects TRBV19 to TRBJ2-7; 9 positions agree with TRBD1. The CDR3 is 20 amino acids. The junction had 25 bases not matched to a gene; V was cut back by 6 bases and J by 4 bases. CDR1 is LNHDA and CDR2 is SQIVND in the germline V gene (reference sequence). In DNA, the CDR3 is TGTGCCAGTAGCCAAACGACAGGGACCCTGGGGACAGGGAATCGGTACGAGCAGTACTTC. Translating gives CASSQTTGTLGTGNRYEQYF.

This chain links TRBV5-8 with TRBJ1-2; D unclear. Trimming removed 4 bases at V and 8 bases at J, with 15 bases between. Germline loops: CDR1 SGHTS, CDR2 YDEGEE. The CDR3 extends over 13 amino acids. Here the CDR3 reads CASSPPRAGGYTF. CDR3 sequence (DNA): TGTGCCAGCAGCCCGCCGAGGGCCGGGGGCTACACCTTC.